The 32 T cell receptor beta chains below come from one sample, sequenced in a study of blood T cell repertoires in COVID-19. Only in-frame clones appear in the TCRdb table, and some are missing; sequencing was by immunoSEQ multiplex PCR. The data show around 37,000 clones, approximately 90% seen once. Sequencing was carried out using peripheral blood. These receptors were collected from a man aged 55 to 70 with acute or convalescent COVID-19.

Points on this clone: Its ends do not fully match the called genes, so a read error is possible. The rearrangement uses TRBV24-1 and TRBJ2-3; a possible D gene is TRBD2 (5 bases). The CDR3 sequence is 16 residues long. Germline V gives CDR1 KGHDR, CDR2 SFDVKD. The CDR3 DNA is TGTGCCGCCAGCTCTCTAGCACCGGAGAGGGCAGATACGCAGTATTTT. Encoded protein: CAASSLAPERADTQYF.

The chain recombines TRBV7-9 with TRBJ1-1, with D unresolved. This CDR3 region has 12 residues. Trimming took off 5 bases at V and 9 bases at J, with 13 bases between the two ends. Germline V gene sequence: CDR1 SEHNR, CDR2 FQNEAQ (reference sequence). The CDR3: CASSRVPLKAFF. CDR3 coding DNA: TGTGCCAGCAGCCGAGTCCCTCTGAAAGCTTTCTTT. Full variable domain (rest looked up from reference TRBV7-9 and TRBJ1-1): DTGVSQNPRHKITKRGQNVTFRCDPISEHNRLYWYRQTLGQGPEFLTYFQNEAQLEKSRLLSDRFSAERPKGSFSTLEIQRTEQGDSAMYLCASSRVPLKAFFGQGTRLTVV.

This sequence joins TRBV28 and TRBJ2-5, with D possibly matching TRBD2 (5 bases). Germline CDR1 and CDR2: MDHEN and SYDVKM. Deletions cut 1 base from V and 5 bases from J, with 14 bases between. The CDR3 extends over 15 amino acids. The CDR3 is CASSLSTTRGETQYF. In DNA, the CDR3 is TGTGCCAGCAGTTTATCAACAACAAGAGGGGAGACCCAGTACTTC.

The V call is TRBV9, the J call TRBJ1-4; TRBD1 is a possible D gene (5 bases). CDR1 is SGDLS, CDR2 YYNGEE, per germline. There are 15 residues in the CDR3. The V gene lost 0 bases and the J gene lost 6 bases, with 12 bases spanning the gap. This CDR3 is CASSVALGEDEKLFF. The CDR3 nucleotides read TGTGCCAGCAGCGTAGCTTTAGGGGAGGATGAAAAACTGTTTTTT.

CDR3 DNA sequence: TGCAGCGTCAACCCGGGGCAGGGGGACACTGAAGCTTTCTTT. Translation: CSVNPGQGDTEAFF. The chain employs TRBV29-1 and TRBJ1-1; 7 bases are a match to TRBD1. Trimming at V came to 6 bases and at J to 3 bases, leaving 10 bases not matched to a gene. The germline V gene has CDR1 SQVTM and CDR2 ANQGSEA. This CDR3 has 14 residues.

The gene calls are TRBV29-1 and TRBJ2-3; D is perhaps TRBD2 (5 bases). V shed 3 bases and J shed 0 bases, with 10 bases lying between them. The CDR3 loop spans 14 amino acids. Germline assignment: CDR1 SQVTM and CDR2 ANQGSEA. CDR3 in amino acids: CSVDRRTSTDTQYF. The CDR3 DNA follows: TGCAGCGTTGATCGTCGGACTAGCACAGATACGCAGTATTTT.

This chain joins TRBV2 and TRBJ2-5; D is unresolved. Germline CDR1 and CDR2: SNHLY and FYNNEI. The V end was cut by 10 bases, the J end by 2 bases, with 8 bases between. This CDR3 region has 11 residues. The CDR3 reads CATSPQETQYF. In DNA form, the CDR3 reads TGTGCCACCTCCCCGCAAGAGACCCAGTACTTC.

This chain joins TRBV5-1 and TRBJ1-6; 9 bases map to TRBD1. The CDR3 has 15 amino acids. J gave up 8 bases and V 3 bases, and 6 bases lay outside the gene matches. CDR1 and CDR2 from the germline V gene are SGHRS and YFSETQ. CDR3 sequence (DNA): TGCGCCAGCAGCTCGGGGACAGGGACTCATTCACCCCTCCACTTT. This encodes CASSSGTGTHSPLHF.

A few counts support this clone. The CDR3 DNA reads TGTGCCAGCAGCCTAACAGGGTGGCGTTCACCCCTCCACTTT. It codes for CASSLTGWRSPLHF. The chain employs TRBV11-2 and TRBJ1-6; a possible D gene is TRBD1 (6 bases). Germline CDR1 is SGHAT and CDR2 is FQNNGV. The CDR3 totals 14 residues. Deletions cut 5 bases from V and 9 bases from J, with 14 bases between.

The gene calls are TRBV30 and TRBJ1-5; D possibly corresponds to TRBD1 (6 bases). Trimming removed 1 base at V and 4 bases at J, with 8 bases between. The V gene's germline CDR1 is GTSNPN and CDR2 SVGIG (reference sequence). CDR3 length equals 13 residues. The DNA of the CDR3 is TGTGCCTGGAGTGAGGGGGGGAATCAGCCCCAGCATTTT. Translating gives CAWSEGGNQPQHF.

V is TRBV7-9 and J is TRBJ2-1; 10 bases match TRBD2. V trimming: 4 bases; J trimming: 11 bases; junction bases outside the gene matches: 5. From germline, CDR1 is SEHNR and CDR2 FQNEAQ (reference sequence). The CDR3 extends over 13 amino acids. CDR3 DNA sequence: TGTGCCAGCAGCTCCACTAGCGGGAATAAGCAGTTCTTC. Its translation: CASSSTSGNKQFF.

This clone was counted between two and nine times. The CDR3 is CASSKDRGDTGELFF. Written as DNA, the CDR3 is TGTGCCAGCAGTAAGGACAGGGGTGACACCGGGGAGCTGTTTTTT. The V gene is TRBV25-1, the J gene TRBJ2-2; 9 bases match TRBD1. There are 15 residues in the CDR3. The V gene's germline CDR1 is MGHDK and CDR2 SYGVNS. Trimming removed 5 bases from V and 3 bases from J; junction bases left unmatched: 4.

The chain uses TRBV27 and TRBJ2-1; 8 bases line up with TRBD1. Germline V gives CDR1 MNHEY, CDR2 SMNVEV (reference sequence). This CDR3 comprises 17 residues. V dropped 5 bases and J dropped 4; count of bases not matched to a gene: 13. CDR3 sequence (DNA): TGTGCCAGCAGTCTAACGACAGGGGATAAGGCTTACAATGAGCAGTTCTTC. This codes for CASSLTTGDKAYNEQFF.

This sequence joins TRBV2 and TRBJ1-6; 9 nucleotides align to TRBD1. Germline CDR1 SNHLY, CDR2 FYNNEI. The CDR3 has 15 amino acids. V shed 10 bases and J 10 bases; nucleotides not matched to a gene: 14. The CDR3 loop is CANIRDRDPGSPLHF. The DNA for the CDR3 is TGTGCCAACATCCGGGACAGGGATCCAGGATCACCCCTCCACTTT.

The chain is built from TRBV2 and TRBJ1-6; the D is unclear. Germline V gene lookup returns CDR1 SNHLY and CDR2 FYNNEI. The V end was cut by 4 bases, the J end by 10 bases, with 8 bases between. CDR3 length: 12 amino acids. The CDR3: CASSGSESPLHF. CDR3 nucleotide sequence: TGTGCCAGCAGTGGATCTGAGTCACCCCTCCACTTT.

The chain is built from TRBV11-2 and TRBJ2-7, with D tentatively TRBD2 (6 bases). Trimming took 1 base from V and 1 from J, leaving 14 bases between them. The CDR3 extends over 16 amino acids. Germline V lookup: CDR1 SGHAT, CDR2 FQNNGV. CDR3 in DNA: TGTGCCAGCAGCTTAGGAACACTAGCCTCTTCCTACGAGCAGTACGTC. This encodes CASSLGTLASSYEQYV.

This clone was seen only a few times. The chain is built from TRBV28 and TRBJ2-7; tentative D call: TRBD1 (6 bases). The CDR3 runs to 16 residues. The germline CDR1 and CDR2 sequences are MDHEN and SYDVKM. Trimming pared 3 bases from V and 0 bases from J, leaving 15 bases between. The CDR3, as DNA: TGTGCCAGCAGTTTCGATTTACAGGGTCTCTCCTACGAGCAGTACTTC. Its protein is CASSFDLQGLSYEQYF.

This chain uses TRBV15 with TRBJ1-3, with 8 positions matching TRBD1. The length of the CDR3 is 14 residues. Germline V CDR1 and CDR2: LNHNV, YYDKDF (reference sequence). V lost 4 bases and J lost 4; bases outside the gene matches: 3. This chain's CDR3 is CATSTGDRGNTIYF. As DNA, the CDR3 is TGTGCCACCAGCACCGGGGACAGGGGAAACACCATATATTTT.

V usage is TRBV15 and J usage is TRBJ1-3; 8 nucleotides agree with TRBD1. Germline V gives CDR1 LNHNV, CDR2 YYDKDF (reference sequence). This CDR3 has 17 residues. V trimming: 5 bases; J trimming: 4 bases; junction bases outside the gene matches: 13. This CDR3 reads CATSYGQGKVFGNTIYF. CDR3 coding DNA: TGTGCCACCAGCTATGGACAGGGCAAAGTTTTCGGAAACACCATATATTTT.

The chain uses TRBV2 and TRBJ2-3; D is ambiguous. CDR3 length: 14 amino acids. Between the trimmed V and J ends, which lost 5 bases and 3 bases, there was a span of 12 bases. Germline V lookup: CDR1 SNHLY, CDR2 FYNNEI. The CDR3 sequence: CASSTRVTTDTQYF. The CDR3 bases are TGTGCCAGCAGTACCCGGGTCACTACAGATACGCAGTATTTT.

This chain uses TRBV6-5 with TRBJ2-5; a possible D gene is TRBD2 (5 bases). Germline CDR1 MNHEY, CDR2 SVGAGI. The V gene lost 2 bases and the J gene lost 5 bases, with 12 bases spanning the gap. This CDR3 has 14 amino acids. CDR3 loop: CASSYDAGRETQYF. The CDR3, as DNA: TGTGCCAGCAGTTACGACGCGGGTCGGGAGACCCAGTACTTC.

The gene calls are TRBV7-8 and TRBJ1-1; a possible D gene is TRBD1 (5 bases). The CDR3 is 16 amino acids. Germline loops: CDR1 SGHVS, CDR2 FQNEAQ. Trimming removed 4 bases at V and 0 bases at J, with 15 bases between. The CDR3 reads CASSSLGHFMNTEAFF. CDR3 nucleotide sequence: TGTGCCAGCAGCTCCCTCGGACATTTCATGAACACTGAAGCTTTCTTT.

V usage is TRBV11-2 and J usage is TRBJ2-5; 8 positions agree with TRBD2. With 3 bases clipped from V and 2 bases from J, the junction kept 2 bases outside the gene matches. From germline, CDR1 is SGHAT and CDR2 FQNNGV. CDR3 length equals 14 residues. The CDR3 is CASSFSSGQETQYF. CDR3 sequence (DNA): TGTGCCAGCAGCTTCTCTAGCGGGCAAGAGACCCAGTACTTC.

The CDR3 protein is CASSFTRQMNTEAFF. CDR3 nucleotides: TGTGCCAGCAGCTTTACCCGACAGATGAACACTGAAGCTTTCTTT. The chain has TRBV5-5 and TRBJ1-1; a possible D gene is TRBD1 (5 bases). The CDR3 is 15 residues long. Germline values: CDR1 SGHKS, CDR2 YYEKEE (reference sequence). Trimming took off 2 bases at V and 0 bases at J, with 11 bases between the two ends.

The rearrangement links TRBV28 to TRBJ1-2; 8 positions agree with TRBD1. Germline V lookup: CDR1 MDHEN, CDR2 SYDVKM. The CDR3 has 13 residues. V gave up 6 bases and J gave up 4 bases; unmatched junction bases: 4. Here the CDR3 DNA reads TGTGCCAGCAGACTCGACAGGGGCTATGGCTACACCTTC. Translating gives CASRLDRGYGYTF.

This chain uses TRBV29-1 with TRBJ2-1; 8 bases line up with TRBD2. The junction had 7 bases not matched to a gene; V was cut back by 6 bases and J by 9 bases. CDR3 length: 12 residues. Germline CDR1 and CDR2: SQVTM and ANQGSEA. The CDR3, as DNA: TGCAGCGTCAAACCACGGGAGGGTGAGCAGTTCTTC. Translated, it gives CSVKPREGEQFF.

The chain joins TRBV2 to TRBJ1-6, with D uncertain. The CDR3 runs 12 residues. Germline V gene data show CDR1 as SNHLY and CDR2 as FYNNEI. V shed 3 bases and J shed 12 bases, with 9 bases lying between them. CDR3 coding DNA: TGTGCCAGCAGTGATGCCTCGAGACCCCTCCACTTT. Its translation is CASSDASRPLHF.

The J gene is TRBJ1-5, the V gene TRBV5-4; tentative D call: TRBD1 (6 bases). Trimming removed 0 bases at V and 7 bases at J, with 14 bases between. The germline CDR1 and CDR2 sequences are SGHNT and YYREEE (reference sequence). There are 15 residues in the CDR3. Here the CDR3 reads CASSLDTGPSQPQHF. CDR3 DNA sequence: TGTGCCAGCAGCTTGGACACAGGGCCCAGCCAGCCCCAGCATTTT.

The chain links TRBV5-1 to TRBJ2-3; TRBD2 matches at 10 bases. From germline, CDR1 is SGHRS and CDR2 YFSETQ. This CDR3 is built from 14 residues. V was pared by 4 bases and J by 3 bases, with 2 bases of the junction left unmatched. CDR3 in amino acids: CASSIAGGTDTQYF. The CDR3 nucleotides are TGCGCCAGCAGCATAGCGGGAGGTACAGATACGCAGTATTTT.

This chain connects TRBV27 to TRBJ2-2; 7 bases fit TRBD1. Germline values: CDR1 MNHEY, CDR2 SMNVEV (reference sequence). The CDR3 spans 15 residues. The V and J ends lost 6 bases and 2 bases, in that order; junction bases with no gene match: 6. CDR3 in amino acids: CASRATGRNTGELFF. The CDR3 DNA follows: TGTGCCAGCAGGGCGACAGGGAGAAACACCGGGGAGCTGTTTTTT.

This rearrangement joins TRBV3-1 (or the pseudogene TRBV3-2) to TRBJ1-1; 7 nucleotides line up with TRBD1. The CDR3 loop spans 15 amino acids. V shed 3 bases and J 1 base; nucleotides not matched to a gene: 5. Per the germline V gene, CDR1 is LGHDT and CDR2 is YNNKEL (reference sequence). The CDR3 protein is CASSHDRVRNTEAFF. CDR3 sequence (DNA): TGTGCCAGCAGCCACGACAGGGTTCGGAACACTGAAGCTTTCTTT.

The chain has TRBV18 and TRBJ1-1, with D perhaps TRBD1 (6 bases). Germline V gene sequence: CDR1 KGHSH, CDR2 LQKENI. The ends were cut back, 1 base at V and 0 bases at J, with 9 bases in the middle. The CDR3 has 15 amino acids. Here the CDR3 reads CASSPRTGMNTEAFF. For the CDR3, the DNA is TGTGCCAGCTCACCACGCACAGGGATGAACACTGAAGCTTTCTTT.